This entry lists 7 T cell receptor beta chains sequenced from one sample in a study of T cells after yellow fever vaccination. In TCRdb, the 5' RACE reads were re-called with MiXCR into one record per CDR3 protein. The table has about 75,000 distinct CDR3 sequences, around 7.1% seen once. Sequences were derived from CD8+ T cells sorted from PBMCs, sampled more than 8 days after the first yellow fever vaccination. These receptors all stem from a young man who received the YFV17D yellow fever vaccine.

The V and J genes are TRBV7-9 and TRBJ1-2, with D maybe TRBD1 (6 bases). This CDR3 contains 14 residues. Germline CDR1 and CDR2: SEHNR and FQNEAQ (reference sequence). Trimming stripped 3 bases from V and 6 bases from J, with 14 bases between. The CDR3 region has the DNA TGTGCCAGCAGCTTCGATCTGCGACAGGATGGCTACACCTTC. Translation gives CASSFDLRQDGYTF.

The table lists this clonotype with many counts. The chain has TRBV9 and TRBJ2-3, with 9 nucleotides matching TRBD2. Germline V gene lookup returns CDR1 SGDLS and CDR2 YYNGEE. The CDR3 loop spans 16 amino acids. V lost 0 bases, J lost 2 bases, and 4 bases stayed unmatched. CDR3: CASSVVAGGITDTQYF. The CDR3 nucleotides are TGTGCCAGCAGCGTAGTGGCGGGGGGGATCACAGATACGCAGTATTTT. Based on the CDR3 plus reference TRBV9 and TRBJ2-3, the full variable domain is DSGVTQTPKHLITATGQRVTLRCSPRSGDLSVYWYQQSLDQGLQFLIQYYNGEERAKGNILERFSAQQFPDLHSELNLSSLELGDSALYFCASSVVAGGITDTQYFGPGTRLTVL.

The chain uses TRBV4-2 and TRBJ1-4; D possibly corresponds to TRBD1 (6 bases). Germline loops: CDR1 LGHNA, CDR2 YNFKEQ. The CDR3 consists of 15 residues. The ends were cut back, 6 bases at V and 8 bases at J, with 19 bases in the middle. The CDR3 coding sequence is TGTGCCAGCAGACCAGACTCCACGGGGGGCGAAAAACTGTTTTTT. This translates into CASRPDSTGGEKLFF.

There are many counts of this clonotype. The rearrangement uses TRBV4-3 and TRBJ1-5; 9 positions match TRBD1. This CDR3 comprises 15 residues. V gave up 0 bases and J gave up 9 bases; unmatched junction bases: 6. CDR1 is LGHNA, CDR2 YSLEER, per germline. CDR3 in amino acids: CASSQDGTGTTPQHF. In DNA form, the CDR3 reads TGCGCCAGCAGCCAAGATGGGACAGGGACTACGCCCCAGCATTTT.

This clonotype was detected ten times or more. The J gene is TRBJ2-1, the V gene TRBV2, with 7 bases aligning to TRBD1. Per germline, CDR1 SNHLY and CDR2 FYNNEI. Germline trimming cut 9 bases from V and 8 bases from J; bases unmatched to any gene: 7. This CDR3 contains 12 residues. This chain's CDR3 is CARESGGYEQFF. CDR3 sequence (DNA): TGTGCCAGAGAATCAGGGGGTTATGAGCAGTTCTTC.

This clonotype was counted ten times or more. The chain couples TRBV4-3 to TRBJ2-4; D is unclear. V was clipped by 1 base and J by 5 bases, with 9 bases between them. The CDR3 extends over 14 amino acids. The germline gives CDR1 LGHNA, CDR2 YSLEER. CDR3 residues: CASSQAGFENIQYF. CDR3 sequence (DNA): TGCGCCAGCAGCCAAGCAGGTTTCGAAAACATTCAGTACTTC.

This clonotype was seen repeatedly, ten times or more. The chain employs TRBV12-3 or TRBV12-4 and TRBJ2-3; tentative D call: TRBD2 (7 bases). The CDR3 contains 15 residues. Trimming removed 1 base from V and 6 bases from J, with 14 bases in between. The chain's CDR3 is CASSLGGGAVDTQYF. The CDR3 bases are TGTGCCAGCAGTTTAGGTGGGGGGGCCGTGGATACGCAGTATTTT.